Each of the 31 T cell receptor beta chains below was sequenced from the same sample in a study of blood T cells in healthy people across ages. For the second PCR, which ran for roughly 6 to 12 cycles, a sample-barcoded 5' primer and a J-beta primer mix were used. TCRdb used MiXCR to reprocess the 5' RACE reads, holding one entry per CDR3 protein. The sample holds roughly 1.7 million distinct CDR3 sequences, 34% seen once. Sequencing was carried out using blood. The receptors derive from a woman aged 25 to 39 in good health.

This clonotype has only a few counts. This chain uses TRBV20-1 with TRBJ2-4; possible D gene TRBD2, 5 bases. CDR1 is DFQATT, CDR2 SNEGSKA, per germline (reference sequence). The germline V and J ends were trimmed by 4 bases and 1 base, with 11 bases remaining between them. The CDR3 totals 14 residues. The DNA for the CDR3 is TGCAGTGCTAAAATACTAGGGGCCAAAAACATTCAGTACTTC. Protein: CSAKILGAKNIQYF.

CDR3 DNA: TGTGCCAGCAGTTACGTCGCCCCGACGGGTTACACTGAAGCTTTCTTT. Amino acid sequence: CASSYVAPTGYTEAFF. V is TRBV6-5 and J is TRBJ1-1; D is undetermined. This CDR3 comprises 16 residues. Germline V gene data show CDR1 as MNHEY and CDR2 as SVGAGI. Trimming stripped 2 bases from V and 3 bases from J, with 16 bases between.

In the case of this clonotype: A read error may produce the germline difference seen at one junction end. V gene TRBV5-1 combines with J gene TRBJ1-2; 7 bases line up with TRBD1. The CDR3 extends over 15 amino acids. The germline CDR1 and CDR2 sequences are SGHRS and YFSETQ. CDR3: CTSSSGQADPAGYTF. The DNA for the CDR3 is TGCACCAGCAGCTCCGGACAGGCGGACCCGGCTGGCTACACCTTC.

V is TRBV29-1 and J is TRBJ2-1, with TRBD2 identical over 7 bases. This CDR3 region has 16 residues. V shed 7 bases, J shed 0 bases, and the junction held 12 bases outside the gene matches. Germline V CDR1 and CDR2: SQVTM, ANQGSEA. This CDR3 reads CSGVANLAASYNEQFF. The CDR3 DNA is TGCAGCGGGGTCGCCAACCTAGCGGCCTCCTACAATGAGCAGTTCTTC.

The chain recombines TRBV2 with TRBJ2-7; D unresolved. The CDR3 spans 14 residues. CDR1 is SNHLY, CDR2 FYNNEI, per germline. Trimming pared 6 bases from V and 4 bases from J, leaving 16 bases between. This CDR3 is CASRRSSSDYEQYF. Here the CDR3 DNA reads TGTGCCAGCAGGCGATCCTCCAGTGATTACGAGCAGTACTTC.

Comments on this clonotype: A much larger clone is a single base away; this may be a read error. The chain carries TRBV4-2 and TRBJ2-3; TRBD2 matches at 7 bases. Looked up from germline, CDR1 is LGHNA and CDR2 is YNFKEQ. The V gene end was trimmed by 0 bases and the J gene end by 4 bases; junction bases not matched to a gene: 10. The CDR3 is 17 amino acids. DNA for the CDR3: TGTGCCAGCAGCCAAGATGGTGGGGGGGAACTGTCAGATACGCAGTATTTT. Translated, it gives CASSQDGGGELSDTQYF.

This clonotype was counted between two and nine times. The chain carries TRBV12-3 or TRBV12-4 and TRBJ1-5; the D gene is possibly TRBD1 (6 bases). The CDR3 consists of 14 residues. The germline V and J ends were trimmed by 4 bases and 7 bases, with 14 bases remaining between them. CDR3 DNA: TGTGCCAGCAGTTGGGGGGACACCGGCCAGCCCCAGCATTTT. Protein: CASSWGDTGQPQHF.

Only a few counts were recorded for this clonotype. The chain employs TRBV19 and TRBJ2-7; tentative D call: TRBD1 (6 bases). With 1 base removed from V and 2 bases from J, the gap between germline ends came to 12 bases. The CDR3 consists of 15 residues. The germline V gene encodes CDR1 LNHDA and CDR2 SQIVND (reference sequence). The CDR3 loop reads CASSIGGQGPYEQYF. CDR3 DNA sequence: TGTGCCAGTAGTATAGGAGGTCAGGGGCCCTACGAGCAGTACTTC.

The chain joins TRBV19 to TRBJ2-1, with D hard to call. The J call may be faulty, since TRBJ2-7 better matches the DNA end. CDR1 is LNHDA and CDR2 is SQIVND in the germline V gene (reference sequence). This CDR3 region has 14 residues. The DNA of the CDR3 is TGTGCCAGTAGACGGACGGCATGGGGTTACGAGCAGTACTTC. This sequence encodes CASRRTAWGYEQYF.

This clonotype was picked up one time. The CDR3 DNA reads as TGTGCCAGCAGTGCTGGACAGCGCTATGGCTACACCTTC. Amino acid sequence: CASSAGQRYGYTF. The chain links TRBV2 to TRBJ1-2, with D possibly being TRBD1 (6 bases). Looked up from germline, CDR1 is SNHLY and CDR2 is FYNNEI. The CDR3 loop spans 13 amino acids. Trimming stripped 4 bases from V and 4 bases from J, with 10 bases between. The entire variable domain, with the rest obtained from reference TRBV2 and TRBJ1-2, is as follows: EPEVTQTPSHQVTQMGQEVILRCVPISNHLYFYWYRQILGQKVEFLVSFYNNEISEKSEIFDDQFSVERPDGSNFTLKIRSTKLEDSAMYFCASSAGQRYGYTFGSGTRLTVV.

The chain combines TRBV5-6 with TRBJ1-1; 7 bases align to TRBD1. CDR3 length equals 15 residues. The V segment lost 4 bases and the J segment 1 base; nucleotides outside the gene matches: 7. Germline V gene sequence: CDR1 SGHDT, CDR2 YYEEEE. CDR3 in amino acids: CASSGFNRGNTEAFF. The CDR3 DNA sequence: TGTGCCAGCAGCGGATTTAACAGGGGGAACACTGAAGCTTTCTTT.

This clonotype showed up many times. The chain uses TRBV7-9 and TRBJ2-3, with D perhaps TRBD2 (5 bases). CDR1 and CDR2 from the germline V gene are SEHNR and FQNEAQ (reference sequence). CDR3 length equals 17 residues. The V end was cut by 5 bases, the J end by 6 bases, with 24 bases between. The CDR3 bases are TGTGCCAGCAGCCGCCCCTTGGCGTTGGGGAGCAGGGATACGCAGTATTTT. Its protein product is CASSRPLALGSRDTQYF.

This clonotype was found many times. The chain has TRBV7-9 and TRBJ2-1; no firm D call. Germline values: CDR1 SEHNR, CDR2 FQNEAQ (reference sequence). CDR3 length: 16 residues. V gave up 4 bases and J gave up 8 bases, with 21 bases separating them. DNA of the CDR3: TGTGCCAGCAGCTCAAGACCCGTACTCGACGCGGATGAGCAGTTCTTC. Translation: CASSSRPVLDADEQFF.

This clonotype was observed a few times. The chain links TRBV7-2 to TRBJ2-1, with a tentative D call TRBD1 (5 bases). This CDR3 has 14 residues. Trimming cost V 5 bases and J 2 bases, with 10 bases left between them. The V gene's germline CDR1 is SGHTA and CDR2 FQGNSA. CDR3 residues: CASSPQATYNEQFF. DNA of the CDR3: TGTGCCAGCAGCCCACAGGCTACCTACAATGAGCAGTTCTTC. Together with reference TRBV7-2 and TRBJ2-1, the CDR3 gives the full variable domain: GAGVSQSPSNKVTEKGKDVELRCDPISGHTALYWYRQSLGQGLEFLIYFQGNSAPDKSGLPSDRFSAERTGGSVSTLTIQRTQQEDSAVYLCASSPQATYNEQFFGPGTRLTVL.

The chain links TRBV20-1 to TRBJ1-5; D perhaps matches TRBD1 (5 bases). Germline V CDR1 and CDR2: DFQATT, SNEGSKA (reference sequence). V was trimmed by 4 bases and J by 0 bases, leaving 7 bases between them. The CDR3 covers 13 residues. This CDR3 reads CSAMGDSNQPQHF. DNA for the CDR3: TGCAGTGCTATGGGGGATAGCAATCAGCCCCAGCATTTT.

The J gene is TRBJ2-7, the V gene TRBV25-1; 10 nucleotides line up with TRBD2. V lost 4 bases and J lost 3; bases outside the gene matches: 9. In germline, CDR1 is MGHDK, CDR2 SYGVNS. The CDR3 totals 16 residues. In nucleotides, the CDR3 is TGTGCCAGCAGTGGCCCGTCGAGCGGGAGGGTCTACGAGCAGTACTTC. It is translated as CASSGPSSGRVYEQYF.

This clonotype was seen a few times. The chain employs TRBV9 and TRBJ2-3; D call uncertain. CDR3 length: 15 amino acids. CDR1 and CDR2 (germline): SGDLS, YYNGEE. V was clipped by 0 bases and J by 2 bases, with 10 bases between them. This CDR3 reads CASSVAINPTDTQYF. CDR3 in DNA: TGTGCCAGCAGCGTAGCGATCAATCCCACAGATACGCAGTATTTT. Full variable domain (remainder filled in from reference TRBV9 and TRBJ2-3): DSGVTQTPKHLITATGQRVTLRCSPRSGDLSVYWYQQSLDQGLQFLIQYYNGEERAKGNILERFSAQQFPDLHSELNLSSLELGDSALYFCASSVAINPTDTQYFGPGTRLTVL.

This clonotype was seen only a few times. The chain recombines TRBV7-3 with TRBJ2-3; a possible D gene is TRBD1 (5 bases). The V gene's germline CDR1 is SGHTA and CDR2 FQGTGA. The CDR3 has 15 amino acids. The V gene lost 0 bases and the J gene lost 4 bases, with 11 bases spanning the gap. CDR3 in amino acids: CASSLTGHPPDTQYF. The CDR3 DNA follows: TGTGCCAGCAGCTTAACGGGGCATCCCCCAGATACGCAGTATTTT.

The chain recombines TRBV6-1 with TRBJ2-1, with D possibly TRBD2 on 6 matching bases. CDR1 and CDR2 (germline): MNHNS, SASEGT. Trimming took off 4 bases at V and 1 base at J, with 8 bases between the two ends. This CDR3 has 14 amino acids. This CDR3 is CASSVLASYNEQFF. The CDR3 DNA reads as TGTGCCAGCAGTGTACTAGCATCCTACAATGAGCAGTTCTTC.

This chain connects TRBV6-2 or TRBV6-3 to TRBJ2-3; D ambiguous. In germline, CDR1 is MNHEY, CDR2 SVGEGT. The CDR3 consists of 18 residues. Trimming left V 0 bases short and J 0 bases short, with 16 bases between. The CDR3 sequence: CASSYSFGARRSTDTQYF. The DNA for the CDR3 is TGTGCCAGCAGTTACTCATTCGGCGCTAGAAGGAGCACAGATACGCAGTATTTT.

A few counts support this clonotype. The chain employs TRBV28 and TRBJ1-2; perhaps TRBD1 as D (5 bases). Germline V gene data show CDR1 as MDHEN and CDR2 as SYDVKM. The CDR3 covers 16 residues. Trimming left V 6 bases short and J 3 bases short, with 20 bases between. This chain's CDR3 is CASSPTGTGSHYGYTF. The CDR3 coding sequence is TGTGCCAGCAGCCCAACCGGGACGGGGTCCCACTATGGCTACACCTTC.

The rearrangement joins TRBV2 to TRBJ2-3, with TRBD2 identical over 8 bases. J gave up 0 bases and V 8 bases, and 10 bases lay outside the gene matches. The length of the CDR3 is 16 residues. Germline lookup yields CDR1 SNHLY and CDR2 FYNNEI. CDR3 protein: CASGGRSGGSTDTQYF. As DNA, the CDR3 is TGTGCCAGCGGTGGGAGGAGCGGGGGCAGCACAGATACGCAGTATTTT.

The chain employs TRBV20-1 and TRBJ2-4; 10 positions agree with TRBD2. This CDR3 contains 12 residues. Germline assignment: CDR1 DFQATT and CDR2 SNEGSKA (reference sequence). The junction had 4 bases not matched to a gene; V was cut back by 7 bases and J by 7 bases. As DNA, the CDR3 is TGCAGTGGAGCGGGAGGGGGGAACATTCAGTACTTC. Its protein product is CSGAGGGNIQYF.

This clonotype appeared a few times. The rearrangement links TRBV18 to TRBJ2-7; D possibly corresponds to TRBD2 (5 bases). Germline V gene sequence: CDR1 KGHSH, CDR2 LQKENI. The CDR3 spans 17 residues. The V and J ends lost 1 base and 0 bases respectively, with 16 bases between them. The CDR3 DNA reads as TGTGCCAGCTCACCACTTATATCCCCCGCGGGCTCCTACGAGCAGTACTTC. Translated, it gives CASSPLISPAGSYEQYF.

The gene calls are TRBV27 and TRBJ2-1; a weak D match, TRBD2 (5 bases). Germline CDR1 MNHEY, CDR2 SMNVEV (reference sequence). The CDR3 length is 19 residues. Trimming removed 0 bases at V and 2 bases at J, with 20 bases between. CDR3 amino acids: CASSLSGLKGGAAYNEQFF. CDR3 sequence (DNA): TGTGCCAGCAGTTTATCAGGTTTAAAAGGCGGAGCGGCCTACAATGAGCAGTTCTTC.

The chain joins TRBV5-1 to TRBJ2-7; 7 positions agree with TRBD1. In germline, CDR1 is SGHRS, CDR2 YFSETQ. This CDR3 contains 14 residues. V was clipped by 4 bases and J by 2 bases; unmatched bases: 6. The CDR3 DNA reads TGCGCCAGCAGCCAGGGGGTTTTGGCCTACGAGCAGTACTTC. As protein: CASSQGVLAYEQYF.

The chain joins TRBV20-1 to TRBJ2-3, with D unresolved. This CDR3 comprises 11 residues. Looked up from germline, CDR1 is DFQATT and CDR2 is SNEGSKA (reference sequence). CDR3 loop: CSGALEDTQYF. In nucleotides, the CDR3 is TGCAGCGGCGCTCTGGAAGATACGCAGTATTTT.

This clonotype appeared a few times. The CDR3 sequence is CASSVAGASDTQYF. CDR3 DNA sequence: TGTGCCAGCAGTGTAGCGGGAGCTTCAGATACGCAGTATTTT. This chain uses TRBV28 with TRBJ2-3, with 9 positions matching TRBD2. This CDR3 is built from 14 residues. Germline V gives CDR1 MDHEN, CDR2 SYDVKM. V shed 5 bases and J 4 bases; nucleotides not matched to a gene: 4. Looking up the rest from reference TRBV28 and TRBJ2-3 gives the full variable domain: DVKVTQSSRYLVKRTGEKVFLECVQDMDHENMFWYRQDPGLGLRLIYFSYDVKMKEKGDIPEGYSVSREKKERFSLILESASTNQTSMYLCASSVAGASDTQYFGPGTRLTVL.

The V call is TRBV20-1, the J call TRBJ1-1; D ambiguous. V gave up 3 bases and J gave up 2 bases, with 4 bases separating them. The germline CDR1 and CDR2 sequences are DFQATT and SNEGSKA (reference sequence). The CDR3 is 11 residues long. DNA of the CDR3: TGCAGTGCTAGTAACAACACTGAAGCTTTCTTT. It translates to CSASNNTEAFF.

V usage is TRBV20-1 and J usage is TRBJ2-1; 7 nucleotides line up with TRBD2. Germline CDR1 and CDR2: DFQATT and SNEGSKA (reference sequence). V was pared by 2 bases and J by 5 bases, with 6 bases of the junction left unmatched. CDR3 length: 14 amino acids. The CDR3 loop reads CSARIGLADNEQFF. Here the CDR3 DNA reads TGCAGTGCTAGAATAGGTCTAGCGGACAATGAGCAGTTCTTC.

This clonotype has ten or more counts. V gene TRBV4-1 combines with J gene TRBJ2-5; no firm D call. Trimming took off 1 base at V and 7 bases at J, with 7 bases between the two ends. The CDR3 length is 12 residues. Per the germline V gene, CDR1 is MGHRA and CDR2 is YSYEKL. CDR3 residues: CASSQVGWTQYF. In nucleotides, the CDR3 is TGCGCCAGCAGCCAAGTGGGCTGGACCCAGTACTTC.